Each of the 23 T cell receptor beta chains below was sequenced from the same sample in a study of cytomegalovirus exposure and HLA in healthy donors (dated by TCRdb to about 2017). Library preparation employed the immunoSEQ multiplex PCR assay. The multiplex PCR relied on a mix of 60 forward primers for TCR Vbeta segments and 13 reverse primers for TCR Jbeta segments. TCRdb limited this immuneACCESS table to in-frame rearrangements with V and J called. A share of clones is missing; checked studies link under half to unresolved V genes, and the rest is unexplained. For this sample there are about 160,000 clones; roughly four fifths appear just once. The ten largest clonotypes hold 9.5% to 12% of the sample. The sequenced material came from PBMCs. The receptors stem from a man aged 50-59 years in good health and CMV-seropositive.

The chain couples TRBV10-3 to TRBJ1-1, with TRBD1 identical over 11 bases. This CDR3 spans 18 amino acids. The V gene end was trimmed by 7 bases and the J gene end by 1 base; junction bases not matched to a gene: 14. Germline lookup yields CDR1 ENHRY and CDR2 SYGVKD. The CDR3 sequence is CAIKSGTGGFRWNTEAFF. The CDR3 DNA reads TGTGCCATCAAATCCGGGACAGGGGGTTTTAGATGGAACACTGAAGCTTTCTTT.

The genes are TRBV19 and TRBJ2-7; 7 nucleotides match TRBD1. Losses at the gene ends were 1 base for V and 4 bases for J; bases not matched to a gene: 4. The CDR3 extends over 14 amino acids. CDR1 is LNHDA, CDR2 SQIVND, per germline (reference sequence). The CDR3, as DNA: TGTGCCAGTAGTATAGGGAGACAGGGTTACGAGCAGTACTTC. Amino acid sequence: CASSIGRQGYEQYF.

This clone was seen only once. The chain combines TRBV6-1 with TRBJ2-2; the match to TRBD1 covers 7 bases. CDR1 is MNHNS and CDR2 is SASEGT in the germline V gene. Losses at the gene ends were 4 bases for V and 4 bases for J; bases not matched to a gene: 6. This CDR3 is built from 15 residues. The CDR3 DNA sequence: TGTGCCAGCAGTGCAACAGGGGCGGGCACCGGGGAGCTGTTTTTT. Translating it yields CASSATGAGTGELFF.

The chain uses TRBV6-1 and TRBJ1-4; 9 positions match TRBD1. This CDR3 comprises 18 residues. Trimming at V came to 4 bases and at J to 8 bases, leaving 17 bases not matched to a gene. Germline CDR1 reads MNHNS; CDR2 reads SASEGT. The CDR3 reads CASSAMAGMTGGKEKLFF. Here the CDR3 DNA reads TGTGCCAGCAGTGCCATGGCGGGGATGACAGGGGGTAAAGAAAAACTGTTTTTT.

The chain is built from TRBV7-8 and TRBJ2-3; 11 bases map to TRBD2. CDR3 length: 18 amino acids. From germline, CDR1 is SGHVS and CDR2 FQNEAQ. V trimming: 4 bases; J trimming: 5 bases; junction bases outside the gene matches: 14. CDR3 coding DNA: TGTGCCAGCAGCTCCAACTCCGGTAGCGGGGGGGTTGAAGATACGCAGTATTTT. As protein: CASSSNSGSGGVEDTQYF.

J is TRBJ2-7 and V is TRBV11-3; maybe TRBD2 (5 bases). Germline V gene sequence: CDR1 SGHNT, CDR2 YENEEA. The V and J ends lost 5 bases and 1 base respectively, with 12 bases between them. The CDR3 runs 14 residues. CDR3: CASSPREASYEQYF. In DNA, the CDR3 is TGTGCCAGCAGCCCCCGGGAAGCTTCCTACGAGCAGTACTTC.

V gene TRBV5-1 combines with J gene TRBJ2-5; 13 positions match TRBD2. Germline assignment: CDR1 SGHRS and CDR2 YFSETQ. With 4 bases clipped from V and 2 bases from J, the junction kept 5 bases outside the gene matches. This CDR3 region has 16 residues. This chain's CDR3 is CASSPGTSGNQETQYF. CDR3 nucleotide sequence: TGCGCCAGCAGCCCCGGGACTAGCGGGAATCAAGAGACCCAGTACTTC.

The J gene is TRBJ2-5, the V gene TRBV7-9; 10 bases align to TRBD2. The CDR3 is 14 residues long. Germline CDR1 is SEHNR and CDR2 is FQNEAQ (reference sequence). V lost 5 bases, J lost 4 bases, and 4 bases stayed unmatched. The CDR3 is CASSPSGRGETQYF. For the CDR3, the DNA is TGTGCCAGCAGCCCTAGCGGGAGAGGAGAGACCCAGTACTTC.

The gene calls are TRBV28 and TRBJ2-1, with TRBD1 matching over 7 bases. Unmatched junction bases numbered 5, after V lost 7 bases and J lost 2 bases. Per germline, CDR1 MDHEN and CDR2 SYDVKM. The CDR3 has 14 amino acids. In nucleotides, the CDR3 is TGTGCCAGCATACAGGGGCCCCCCTACAATGAGCAGTTCTTC. Amino acid sequence: CASIQGPPYNEQFF.

This chain uses TRBV4-3 with TRBJ2-1; 7 positions agree with TRBD2. The CDR3 is made up of 21 amino acids. Germline CDR1 and CDR2: LGHNA and YSLEER. Unmatched junction bases numbered 19, after V lost 0 bases and J lost 2 bases. CDR3 sequence: CASSQDPSGAQHGLPYNEQFF. For the CDR3, the DNA is TGCGCCAGCAGCCAAGACCCTAGCGGCGCCCAACACGGCCTACCCTACAATGAGCAGTTCTTC.

The CDR3 loop reads CASSYKRTGSQPQHF. In DNA, the CDR3 is TGTGCCAGCAGCTACAAACGGACAGGGAGTCAGCCCCAGCATTTT. The chain recombines TRBV5-8 with TRBJ1-5, with 8 bases aligning to TRBD1. J was trimmed by 6 bases and V by 3 bases; bases with no gene match: 8. CDR3 length: 15 amino acids. Germline V gene lookup returns CDR1 SGHTS and CDR2 YDEGEE.

The V call is TRBV11-3, the J call TRBJ2-1; TRBD2 matches 8 bases. V shed 5 bases and J 11 bases; nucleotides not matched to a gene: 8. The CDR3 contains 13 residues. CDR1 and CDR2 (germline): SGHNT, YENEEA. The CDR3 bases are TGTGCCAGCAGCCCCATGGCGGGGGGAAAGCAGTTCTTC. This sequence encodes CASSPMAGGKQFF.

This clone was detected only a few times. CDR3 sequence: CASSLGGGEEYEQYF. Here the CDR3 DNA reads TGTGCCAGCAGCTTGGGAGGGGGCGAGGAATACGAGCAGTACTTC. This chain uses TRBV5-6 with TRBJ2-7; TRBD1 matches at 7 bases. The J segment lost 4 bases and the V segment lost 0 bases, leaving 7 bases of the junction unmatched. The CDR3 totals 15 residues. CDR1 is SGHDT and CDR2 is YYEEEE in the germline V gene.

The chain is built from TRBV10-3 and TRBJ2-1; D is unclear. V lost 4 bases, J lost 6 bases, and 4 bases lay in between. The germline gives CDR1 ENHRY, CDR2 SYGVKD. The CDR3 runs to 11 residues. Here the CDR3 DNA reads TGTGCCATCAGTGCCATCAATGAGCAGTTCTTC. Its translation is CAISAINEQFF.

The rearrangement joins TRBV13 to TRBJ2-2, with 7 bases aligning to TRBD2. Per the germline V gene, CDR1 is PRHDT and CDR2 is FYEKMQ (reference sequence). The CDR3 is 18 amino acids. Trimming took 0 bases from V and 1 from J; bases not matched to a gene: 8. The CDR3 loop reads CASSLGLWEGMNTGELFF. The CDR3, as DNA: TGTGCCAGCAGCTTAGGCCTTTGGGAGGGGATGAACACCGGGGAGCTGTTTTTT.

This sequence joins TRBV5-1 and TRBJ2-1; D ambiguous. Trimming left V 0 bases short and J 2 bases short, with 9 bases between. This CDR3 has 15 residues. In germline, CDR1 is SGHRS, CDR2 YFSETQ. For the CDR3, the DNA is TGCGCCAGCAGCTTGGGTCAGGATGCCTACAATGAGCAGTTCTTC. It yields the protein CASSLGQDAYNEQFF.

The CDR3: CSVQDRGFEQFF. DNA for the CDR3: TGCAGCGTTCAGGACAGGGGTTTTGAGCAGTTCTTC. This rearrangement joins TRBV29-1 to TRBJ2-1, with 9 bases identical to TRBD1. This CDR3 has 12 residues. Germline V gene data show CDR1 as SQVTM and CDR2 as ANQGSEA. J lost 9 bases, V lost 5 bases, and 5 bases had no gene match.

The chain has TRBV10-3 and TRBJ2-5; TRBD1 matches 7 bases. CDR3 length: 13 amino acids. Per the germline V gene, CDR1 is ENHRY and CDR2 is SYGVKD. Trimming cost V 6 bases and J 1 base; bases outside gene matches: 2. The CDR3 DNA follows: TGTGCCATCAGCGGGACAGCCCAAGAGACCCAGTACTTC. This sequence encodes CAISGTAQETQYF.

A note on this clone: One junction end does not reproduce the germline sequence, and a read error may be involved. J is TRBJ2-2 and V is TRBV5-5; tentative D call: TRBD2 (5 bases). CDR1 and CDR2 (germline): SGHKS, YYEKEE (reference sequence). There are 14 residues in the CDR3. CDR3 region: CASSQERVFGELFF. DNA of the CDR3: TGCGCCAGCAGCCAGGAGAGGGTCTTCGGGGAGCTGTTTTTT. Full variable domain (outside the CDR3, taken from reference TRBV5-5 and TRBJ2-2): DAGVTQSPTHLIKTRGQQVTLRCSPISGHKSVSWYQQVLGQGPQFIFQYYEKEERGRGNFPDRFSARQFPNYSSELNVNALLLGDSALYLCASSQERVFGELFFGEGSRLTVL.

This clone was recorded only once. The chain combines TRBV9 with TRBJ1-1; no firm D call. The CDR3 loop spans 13 amino acids. V lost 3 bases, J lost 3 bases, and 9 bases lay in between. Per germline, CDR1 SGDLS and CDR2 YYNGEE. In nucleotides, the CDR3 is TGTGCCAGCAGCGGAGGCGGAGACACTGAAGCTTTCTTT. Its translation: CASSGGGDTEAFF.

The V gene is TRBV10-3, the J gene TRBJ2-2; no definite D call. Germline values: CDR1 ENHRY, CDR2 SYGVKD. The CDR3 is 15 residues long. V was cut by 1 base and J by 3 bases, with 9 bases left in between. Written as DNA, the CDR3 is TGTGCCATCAGTGAGTTAGCCGGCTACACCGGGGAGCTGTTTTTT. This translates into CAISELAGYTGELFF.

This clone was seen only once. This chain links TRBV7-2 with TRBJ2-7, with TRBD1 as a possible D gene (6 bases). V was trimmed by 5 bases and J by 4 bases, leaving 18 bases between them. CDR3 length: 15 amino acids. Germline V gene data show CDR1 as SGHTA and CDR2 as FQGNSA. This CDR3 reads CASSPQPGQRYEQYF. The CDR3 region has the DNA TGTGCCAGCAGCCCCCAGCCGGGACAAAGATACGAGCAGTACTTC.

V is TRBV6-1 and J is TRBJ1-2, with TRBD1 identical over 11 bases. This CDR3 region has 16 residues. V dropped 3 bases and J dropped 3; count of bases not matched to a gene: 6. Germline lookup yields CDR1 MNHNS and CDR2 SASEGT. As DNA, the CDR3 is TGTGCCAGCAGTGATAGGACAGGGGGCATCGACTATGGCTACACCTTC. It specifies CASSDRTGGIDYGYTF.